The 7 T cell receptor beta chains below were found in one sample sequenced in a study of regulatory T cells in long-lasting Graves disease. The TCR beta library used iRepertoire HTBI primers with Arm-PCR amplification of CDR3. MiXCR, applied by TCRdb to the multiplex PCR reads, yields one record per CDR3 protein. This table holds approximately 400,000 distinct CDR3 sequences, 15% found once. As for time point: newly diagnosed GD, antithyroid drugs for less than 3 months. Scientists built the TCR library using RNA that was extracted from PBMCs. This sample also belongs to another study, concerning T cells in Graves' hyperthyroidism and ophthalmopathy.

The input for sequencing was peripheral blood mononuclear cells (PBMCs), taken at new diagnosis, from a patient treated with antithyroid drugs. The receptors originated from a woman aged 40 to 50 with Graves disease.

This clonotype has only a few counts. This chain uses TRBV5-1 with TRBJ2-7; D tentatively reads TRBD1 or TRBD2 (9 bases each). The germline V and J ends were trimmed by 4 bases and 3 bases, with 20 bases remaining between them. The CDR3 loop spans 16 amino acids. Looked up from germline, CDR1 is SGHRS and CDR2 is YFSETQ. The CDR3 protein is CASSLSSGTGNYEQYF. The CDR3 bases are TGCGCCAGCAGCCTCTCTAGCGGGACAGGGAACTACGAGCAGTACTTC.

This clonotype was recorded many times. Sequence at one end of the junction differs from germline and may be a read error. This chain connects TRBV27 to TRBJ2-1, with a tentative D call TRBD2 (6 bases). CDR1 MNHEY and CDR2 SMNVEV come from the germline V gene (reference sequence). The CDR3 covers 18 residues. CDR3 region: CASSLSVGGGAGFNAQFF. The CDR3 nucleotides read TGTGCCAGCAGTTTATCGGTGGGAGGTGGGGCGGGTTTCAATGCGCAGTTCTTC.

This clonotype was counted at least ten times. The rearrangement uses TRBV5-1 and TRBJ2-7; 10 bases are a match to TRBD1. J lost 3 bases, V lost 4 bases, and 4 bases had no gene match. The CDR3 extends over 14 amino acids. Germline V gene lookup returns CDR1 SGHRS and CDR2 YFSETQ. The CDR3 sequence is CASSTGQGVYEQYF. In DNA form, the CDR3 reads TGCGCCAGCAGCACCGGACAGGGGGTCTACGAGCAGTACTTC.

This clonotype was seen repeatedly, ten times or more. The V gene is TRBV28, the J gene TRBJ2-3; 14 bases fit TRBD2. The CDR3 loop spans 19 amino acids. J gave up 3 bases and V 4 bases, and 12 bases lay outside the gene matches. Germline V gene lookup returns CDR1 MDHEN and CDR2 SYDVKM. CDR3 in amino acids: CASSSRTGRLAGGTDTQYF. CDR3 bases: TGTGCCAGCAGTTCAAGGACAGGGAGACTAGCGGGAGGGACAGATACGCAGTATTTT.

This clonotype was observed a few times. CDR3 DNA sequence: TGTGCCAGCAGTTTGGACAGGGGCAATGAAGCTTTCTTT. Its translation: CASSLDRGNEAFF. The rearrangement links TRBV27 to TRBJ1-1; TRBD1 matches 9 bases. With V trimmed by 3 bases and J by 7 bases, 3 bases remained unmatched. This CDR3 is 13 amino acids long. CDR1 is MNHEY, CDR2 SMNVEV, per germline (reference sequence).

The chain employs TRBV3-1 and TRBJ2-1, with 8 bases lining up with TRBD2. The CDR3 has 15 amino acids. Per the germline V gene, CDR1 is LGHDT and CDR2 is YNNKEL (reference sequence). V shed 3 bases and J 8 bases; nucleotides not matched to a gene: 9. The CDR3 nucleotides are TGTGCCAGCAGCCAGGAAGCGGGAGAGTGGTATGAGCAGTTCTTC. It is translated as CASSQEAGEWYEQFF.

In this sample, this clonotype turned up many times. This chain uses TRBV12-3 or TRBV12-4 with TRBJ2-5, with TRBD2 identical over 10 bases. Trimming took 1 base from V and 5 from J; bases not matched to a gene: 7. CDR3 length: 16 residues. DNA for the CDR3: TGTGCCAGCAGTTTAGAAACTAGCGGGAAAAGGGAGACCCAGTACTTC. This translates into CASSLETSGKRETQYF.